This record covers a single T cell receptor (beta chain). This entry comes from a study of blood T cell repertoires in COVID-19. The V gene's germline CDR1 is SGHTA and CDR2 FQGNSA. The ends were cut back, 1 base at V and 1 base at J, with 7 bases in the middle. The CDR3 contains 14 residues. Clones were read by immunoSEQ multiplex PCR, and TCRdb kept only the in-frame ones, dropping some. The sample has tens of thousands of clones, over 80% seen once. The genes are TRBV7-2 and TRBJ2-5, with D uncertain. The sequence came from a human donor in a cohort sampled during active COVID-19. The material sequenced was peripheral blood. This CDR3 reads CASSLVSGQETQYF. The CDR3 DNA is TGTGCCAGCAGCTTAGTATCGGGCCAAGAGACCCAGTACTTC. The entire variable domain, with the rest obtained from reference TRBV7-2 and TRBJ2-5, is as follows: GAGVSQSPSNKVTEKGKDVELRCDPISGHTALYWYRQSLGQGLEFLIYFQGNSAPDKSGLPSDRFSAERTGGSVSTLTIQRTQQEDSAVYLCASSLVSGQETQYFGPGTRLLVL.